Shown below are 23 T cell receptor beta chains from a single sample sequenced in a study of cytomegalovirus exposure and HLA in healthy donors. Primers for the PCR totalled 60 Vbeta and 13 Jbeta. Some clones are missing from TCRdb's copy, which holds only in-frame ones; the method was immunoSEQ multiplex PCR. The profile shows about 90,000 clones, approximately 71% of them singletons. The specimen sequenced was PBMCs. The receptors here all came from a young woman in good health and CMV-seropositive.

The J gene is TRBJ1-2, the V gene TRBV18; 9 bases line up with TRBD1. Germline V CDR1 and CDR2: KGHSH, LQKENI. The CDR3 length is 14 residues. The V segment lost 3 bases and the J segment 4 bases; nucleotides outside the gene matches: 3. The CDR3 loop reads CASSPGQGSYGYTF. The DNA for the CDR3 is TGTGCCAGCTCACCCGGACAGGGGAGCTATGGCTACACCTTC.

The gene calls are TRBV5-1 and TRBJ2-3, with D unclear. The V gene's germline CDR1 is SGHRS and CDR2 YFSETQ. With 4 bases removed from V and 0 bases from J, the gap between germline ends came to 3 bases. This CDR3 is 12 amino acids long. The CDR3 is CASSLSTDTQYF. The CDR3 DNA follows: TGCGCCAGCAGCCTAAGCACAGATACGCAGTATTTT.

This chain links TRBV28 with TRBJ2-7; possibly TRBD2 for D (5 bases). This CDR3 has 14 amino acids. Germline CDR1 and CDR2: MDHEN and SYDVKM. The V end was cut by 3 bases, the J end by 4 bases, with 13 bases between. The CDR3 here is CASSFRRTVYEQYF. The DNA for the CDR3 is TGTGCCAGCAGTTTCCGAAGGACTGTTTACGAGCAGTACTTC.

V usage is TRBV29-1 and J usage is TRBJ2-7; perhaps TRBD1 as D (6 bases). With 5 bases removed from V and 5 bases from J, the gap between germline ends came to 13 bases. This CDR3 contains 12 residues. CDR1 SQVTM and CDR2 ANQGSEA come from the germline V gene. The CDR3 nucleotides are TGCAGCGTTAGGGAGAACAGGGACGAGCAGTACTTC. Amino acid sequence: CSVRENRDEQYF.

This chain links TRBV18 with TRBJ1-5; 7 bases agree with TRBD1. The germline V gene has CDR1 KGHSH and CDR2 LQKENI. V shed 3 bases and J 5 bases; nucleotides not matched to a gene: 7. The CDR3 length is 15 residues. The CDR3 nucleotides are TGTGCCAGCTCACCCTTCACAGGGGCGCATCAGCCCCAGCATTTT. This encodes CASSPFTGAHQPQHF.

To note about this clone: A read error may produce the germline difference seen at one junction end. This sequence joins TRBV7-7 and TRBJ2-2, with D maybe TRBD2 (6 bases). Per the germline V gene, CDR1 is SSHAT and CDR2 is FNYEAQ (reference sequence). The length of the CDR3 is 14 residues. CDR3 DNA: TGTGCTAGCAGCTTAGCGGCAGTTACCGGGGAGCTGTTTTTT. This gives the protein CASSLAAVTGELFF. Using reference TRBV7-7 and TRBJ2-2 for the parts outside the CDR3, the full variable domain is GAGVSQSPRYKVTKRGQDVTLRCDPISSHATLYWYQQALGQGPEFLTYFNYEAQPDKSGLPSDRFSAERPEGSISTLTIQRTEQRDSAMYRCASSLAAVTGELFFGEGSRLTVL.

V is TRBV2 and J is TRBJ2-7, with a tentative D call TRBD1 (6 bases). CDR1 is SNHLY and CDR2 is FYNNEI in the germline V gene. With 2 bases removed from V and 6 bases from J, the gap between germline ends came to 8 bases. The CDR3 sequence is 12 residues long. The CDR3 region is CASSEWTVEQYF. For the CDR3, the DNA is TGTGCCAGCAGTGAATGGACAGTCGAGCAGTACTTC.

The V call is TRBV7-2, the J call TRBJ1-4, with 11 bases that match TRBD1. V dropped 1 base and J dropped 8; count of bases not matched to a gene: 6. Germline-derived CDR1 and CDR2 are SGHTA and FQGNSA. There are 16 residues in the CDR3. The CDR3 sequence: CASSLGGTGGEEKLFF. In DNA, the CDR3 is TGTGCCAGCAGCTTAGGGGGGACAGGGGGGGAAGAAAAACTGTTTTTT. Looking up the rest from reference TRBV7-2 and TRBJ1-4 gives the full variable domain: GAGVSQSPSNKVTEKGKDVELRCDPISGHTALYWYRQSLGQGLEFLIYFQGNSAPDKSGLPSDRFSAERTGGSVSTLTIQRTQQEDSAVYLCASSLGGTGGEEKLFFGSGTQLSVL.

The J gene is TRBJ2-1, the V gene TRBV25-1; D is perhaps TRBD2 (5 bases). CDR1 and CDR2 from the germline V gene are MGHDK and SYGVNS. V lost 1 base and J 5 bases, leaving 18 bases between the germline ends. The CDR3 is 17 residues long. The chain's CDR3 is CASSELEADVPHNEQFF. The CDR3 DNA sequence: TGTGCCAGCAGTGAATTGGAAGCGGACGTTCCCCACAATGAGCAGTTCTTC.

The rearrangement uses TRBV7-2 and TRBJ1-1, with D possibly matching TRBD1 (6 bases). Germline V gives CDR1 SGHTA, CDR2 FQGNSA. The CDR3 has 15 amino acids. The V gene lost 8 bases and the J gene lost 6 bases, with 22 bases spanning the gap. Here the CDR3 DNA reads TGTGCCAGCGGCGCCCCCGGGGGGCCCATCTCTGAAGCTTTCTTT. Its protein is CASGAPGGPISEAFF.

The chain joins TRBV4-1 to TRBJ2-7; the D is unclear. V was trimmed by 0 bases and J by 5 bases, leaving 11 bases between them. CDR3 length: 14 amino acids. Germline V gives CDR1 MGHRA, CDR2 YSYEKL. CDR3 sequence (DNA): TGCGCCAGCAGCCAAGAATCTCTACGCGACGAGCAGTACTTC. Translating it yields CASSQESLRDEQYF.

The chain combines TRBV18 with TRBJ1-2; tentative D call: TRBD1 (6 bases). Germline V gene lookup returns CDR1 KGHSH and CDR2 LQKENI. V lost 3 bases and J 8 bases, leaving 16 bases between the germline ends. This CDR3 is 14 amino acids long. The CDR3 sequence: CASSPTQGPSGYTF. The DNA for the CDR3 is TGTGCCAGCTCACCTACCCAGGGGCCGAGCGGCTACACCTTC.

The genes are TRBV28 and TRBJ2-7; D perhaps matches TRBD2 (5 bases). Trimming took off 9 bases at V and 0 bases at J, with 12 bases between the two ends. The CDR3 totals 13 residues. Germline CDR1 MDHEN, CDR2 SYDVKM. The CDR3 coding sequence is TGTGCCAGTCTAGCCCTGAGCTCCTACGAGCAGTACTTC. Its translation is CASLALSSYEQYF. Full variable domain (outside the CDR3, taken from reference TRBV28 and TRBJ2-7): DVKVTQSSRYLVKRTGEKVFLECVQDMDHENMFWYRQDPGLGLRLIYFSYDVKMKEKGDIPEGYSVSREKKERFSLILESASTNQTSMYLCASLALSSYEQYFGPGTRLTVT.

Only a few counts were recorded for this clone. The chain employs TRBV18 and TRBJ1-1; D might be TRBD1 (6 bases). V was cut by 4 bases and J by 0 bases, with 21 bases left in between. Germline V gene sequence: CDR1 KGHSH, CDR2 LQKENI. The CDR3 length is 18 residues. The chain's CDR3 is CASSQLELTTGMNTEAFF. As DNA, the CDR3 is TGTGCCAGCTCACAACTAGAACTGACGACAGGAATGAACACTGAAGCTTTCTTT.

This chain connects TRBV28 to TRBJ2-6, with TRBD2 as a possible D gene (5 bases). Germline V gives CDR1 MDHEN, CDR2 SYDVKM. The CDR3 consists of 18 residues. Trimming took 3 bases from V and 0 from J, leaving 15 bases between them. CDR3 DNA sequence: TGTGCCAGCAGTTTCAGGTCGGGGTCATACTCTGGGGCCAACGTCCTGACTTTC. This sequence encodes CASSFRSGSYSGANVLTF.

The chain has TRBV28 and TRBJ2-1; 8 positions agree with TRBD2. J gave up 10 bases and V 4 bases, and 12 bases lay outside the gene matches. In germline, CDR1 is MDHEN, CDR2 SYDVKM. This CDR3 region has 15 residues. In nucleotides, the CDR3 is TGTGCCAGCAGTTGGATAGCGGGATCCCCCCTAGAGCAGTTCTTC. Residues: CASSWIAGSPLEQFF.

The gene calls are TRBV28 and TRBJ2-7; unclear D gene. V gave up 5 bases and J gave up 2 bases, with 7 bases separating them. Germline CDR1 is MDHEN and CDR2 is SYDVKM. CDR3 length equals 12 residues. The CDR3 reads CASSLTTYEQYF. The CDR3 bases are TGTGCCAGCAGTCTAACTACCTACGAGCAGTACTTC. The whole variable domain, filled in from reference TRBV28 and TRBJ2-7, reads DVKVTQSSRYLVKRTGEKVFLECVQDMDHENMFWYRQDPGLGLRLIYFSYDVKMKEKGDIPEGYSVSREKKERFSLILESASTNQTSMYLCASSLTTYEQYFGPGTRLTVT.

The rearrangement links TRBV9 to TRBJ1-3, with no clear D. Germline V gene lookup returns CDR1 SGDLS and CDR2 YYNGEE. The CDR3 consists of 15 residues. Trimming left V 0 bases short and J 0 bases short, with 7 bases between. CDR3 sequence: CASSVDGSSGNTIYF. The CDR3 DNA is TGTGCCAGCAGCGTAGACGGGAGCTCTGGAAACACCATATATTTT.

J is TRBJ1-4 and V is TRBV5-6; perhaps TRBD1 as D (6 bases). The length of the CDR3 is 15 residues. Per germline, CDR1 SGHDT and CDR2 YYEEEE. V lost 4 bases, J lost 6 bases, and 16 bases lay in between. The CDR3 region is CASSLGDRSHEKLFF. The CDR3 DNA is TGTGCCAGCAGCCTAGGAGACAGGTCCCATGAAAAACTGTTTTTT.

The chain links TRBV5-1 to TRBJ2-3; 12 bases align to TRBD2. This CDR3 contains 15 residues. V lost 0 bases, J lost 6 bases, and 2 bases stayed unmatched. Germline V gene lookup returns CDR1 SGHRS and CDR2 YFSETQ. The CDR3 region is CASSLGLAGADTQYF. The CDR3 nucleotides read TGCGCCAGCAGCTTGGGACTAGCGGGGGCCGATACGCAGTATTTT. The full variable domain, completed using reference TRBV5-1 and TRBJ2-3, is KAGVTQTPRYLIKTRGQQVTLSCSPISGHRSVSWYQQTPGQGLQFLFEYFSETQRNKGNFPGRFSGRQFSNSRSEMNVSTLELGDSALYLCASSLGLAGADTQYFGPGTRLTVL.

V usage is TRBV19 and J usage is TRBJ1-1; maybe TRBD1 (6 bases). The CDR3 is 15 amino acids. The germline CDR1 and CDR2 sequences are LNHDA and SQIVND (reference sequence). The V gene lost 6 bases and the J gene lost 4 bases, with 18 bases spanning the gap. The CDR3 DNA follows: TGTGCCAGTAGCCCCCAGTGGGGGCTAGCCACTGAAGCTTTCTTT. It yields the protein CASSPQWGLATEAFF.

This chain joins TRBV6-1 and TRBJ2-1; D is unresolved. Germline V gene lookup returns CDR1 MNHNS and CDR2 SASEGT. The CDR3 sequence is 12 residues long. V lost 8 bases and J lost 5, with 10 bases in between. The CDR3 nucleotides are TGTGCCAGCGACCAGGTAAACAATGAGCAGTTCTTC. Translating gives CASDQVNNEQFF.

In its sample, this clone was seen a few times. The chain uses TRBV4-1 and TRBJ1-1; 7 bases align to TRBD1. The CDR3 has 18 amino acids. CDR1 and CDR2 from the germline V gene are MGHRA and YSYEKL. V lost 6 bases, J lost 7 bases, and 23 bases stayed unmatched. This CDR3 is CASSPIIPKQGSPIEAFF. CDR3 DNA: TGCGCCAGCAGTCCTATCATTCCCAAACAGGGGAGTCCGATTGAAGCTTTCTTT.